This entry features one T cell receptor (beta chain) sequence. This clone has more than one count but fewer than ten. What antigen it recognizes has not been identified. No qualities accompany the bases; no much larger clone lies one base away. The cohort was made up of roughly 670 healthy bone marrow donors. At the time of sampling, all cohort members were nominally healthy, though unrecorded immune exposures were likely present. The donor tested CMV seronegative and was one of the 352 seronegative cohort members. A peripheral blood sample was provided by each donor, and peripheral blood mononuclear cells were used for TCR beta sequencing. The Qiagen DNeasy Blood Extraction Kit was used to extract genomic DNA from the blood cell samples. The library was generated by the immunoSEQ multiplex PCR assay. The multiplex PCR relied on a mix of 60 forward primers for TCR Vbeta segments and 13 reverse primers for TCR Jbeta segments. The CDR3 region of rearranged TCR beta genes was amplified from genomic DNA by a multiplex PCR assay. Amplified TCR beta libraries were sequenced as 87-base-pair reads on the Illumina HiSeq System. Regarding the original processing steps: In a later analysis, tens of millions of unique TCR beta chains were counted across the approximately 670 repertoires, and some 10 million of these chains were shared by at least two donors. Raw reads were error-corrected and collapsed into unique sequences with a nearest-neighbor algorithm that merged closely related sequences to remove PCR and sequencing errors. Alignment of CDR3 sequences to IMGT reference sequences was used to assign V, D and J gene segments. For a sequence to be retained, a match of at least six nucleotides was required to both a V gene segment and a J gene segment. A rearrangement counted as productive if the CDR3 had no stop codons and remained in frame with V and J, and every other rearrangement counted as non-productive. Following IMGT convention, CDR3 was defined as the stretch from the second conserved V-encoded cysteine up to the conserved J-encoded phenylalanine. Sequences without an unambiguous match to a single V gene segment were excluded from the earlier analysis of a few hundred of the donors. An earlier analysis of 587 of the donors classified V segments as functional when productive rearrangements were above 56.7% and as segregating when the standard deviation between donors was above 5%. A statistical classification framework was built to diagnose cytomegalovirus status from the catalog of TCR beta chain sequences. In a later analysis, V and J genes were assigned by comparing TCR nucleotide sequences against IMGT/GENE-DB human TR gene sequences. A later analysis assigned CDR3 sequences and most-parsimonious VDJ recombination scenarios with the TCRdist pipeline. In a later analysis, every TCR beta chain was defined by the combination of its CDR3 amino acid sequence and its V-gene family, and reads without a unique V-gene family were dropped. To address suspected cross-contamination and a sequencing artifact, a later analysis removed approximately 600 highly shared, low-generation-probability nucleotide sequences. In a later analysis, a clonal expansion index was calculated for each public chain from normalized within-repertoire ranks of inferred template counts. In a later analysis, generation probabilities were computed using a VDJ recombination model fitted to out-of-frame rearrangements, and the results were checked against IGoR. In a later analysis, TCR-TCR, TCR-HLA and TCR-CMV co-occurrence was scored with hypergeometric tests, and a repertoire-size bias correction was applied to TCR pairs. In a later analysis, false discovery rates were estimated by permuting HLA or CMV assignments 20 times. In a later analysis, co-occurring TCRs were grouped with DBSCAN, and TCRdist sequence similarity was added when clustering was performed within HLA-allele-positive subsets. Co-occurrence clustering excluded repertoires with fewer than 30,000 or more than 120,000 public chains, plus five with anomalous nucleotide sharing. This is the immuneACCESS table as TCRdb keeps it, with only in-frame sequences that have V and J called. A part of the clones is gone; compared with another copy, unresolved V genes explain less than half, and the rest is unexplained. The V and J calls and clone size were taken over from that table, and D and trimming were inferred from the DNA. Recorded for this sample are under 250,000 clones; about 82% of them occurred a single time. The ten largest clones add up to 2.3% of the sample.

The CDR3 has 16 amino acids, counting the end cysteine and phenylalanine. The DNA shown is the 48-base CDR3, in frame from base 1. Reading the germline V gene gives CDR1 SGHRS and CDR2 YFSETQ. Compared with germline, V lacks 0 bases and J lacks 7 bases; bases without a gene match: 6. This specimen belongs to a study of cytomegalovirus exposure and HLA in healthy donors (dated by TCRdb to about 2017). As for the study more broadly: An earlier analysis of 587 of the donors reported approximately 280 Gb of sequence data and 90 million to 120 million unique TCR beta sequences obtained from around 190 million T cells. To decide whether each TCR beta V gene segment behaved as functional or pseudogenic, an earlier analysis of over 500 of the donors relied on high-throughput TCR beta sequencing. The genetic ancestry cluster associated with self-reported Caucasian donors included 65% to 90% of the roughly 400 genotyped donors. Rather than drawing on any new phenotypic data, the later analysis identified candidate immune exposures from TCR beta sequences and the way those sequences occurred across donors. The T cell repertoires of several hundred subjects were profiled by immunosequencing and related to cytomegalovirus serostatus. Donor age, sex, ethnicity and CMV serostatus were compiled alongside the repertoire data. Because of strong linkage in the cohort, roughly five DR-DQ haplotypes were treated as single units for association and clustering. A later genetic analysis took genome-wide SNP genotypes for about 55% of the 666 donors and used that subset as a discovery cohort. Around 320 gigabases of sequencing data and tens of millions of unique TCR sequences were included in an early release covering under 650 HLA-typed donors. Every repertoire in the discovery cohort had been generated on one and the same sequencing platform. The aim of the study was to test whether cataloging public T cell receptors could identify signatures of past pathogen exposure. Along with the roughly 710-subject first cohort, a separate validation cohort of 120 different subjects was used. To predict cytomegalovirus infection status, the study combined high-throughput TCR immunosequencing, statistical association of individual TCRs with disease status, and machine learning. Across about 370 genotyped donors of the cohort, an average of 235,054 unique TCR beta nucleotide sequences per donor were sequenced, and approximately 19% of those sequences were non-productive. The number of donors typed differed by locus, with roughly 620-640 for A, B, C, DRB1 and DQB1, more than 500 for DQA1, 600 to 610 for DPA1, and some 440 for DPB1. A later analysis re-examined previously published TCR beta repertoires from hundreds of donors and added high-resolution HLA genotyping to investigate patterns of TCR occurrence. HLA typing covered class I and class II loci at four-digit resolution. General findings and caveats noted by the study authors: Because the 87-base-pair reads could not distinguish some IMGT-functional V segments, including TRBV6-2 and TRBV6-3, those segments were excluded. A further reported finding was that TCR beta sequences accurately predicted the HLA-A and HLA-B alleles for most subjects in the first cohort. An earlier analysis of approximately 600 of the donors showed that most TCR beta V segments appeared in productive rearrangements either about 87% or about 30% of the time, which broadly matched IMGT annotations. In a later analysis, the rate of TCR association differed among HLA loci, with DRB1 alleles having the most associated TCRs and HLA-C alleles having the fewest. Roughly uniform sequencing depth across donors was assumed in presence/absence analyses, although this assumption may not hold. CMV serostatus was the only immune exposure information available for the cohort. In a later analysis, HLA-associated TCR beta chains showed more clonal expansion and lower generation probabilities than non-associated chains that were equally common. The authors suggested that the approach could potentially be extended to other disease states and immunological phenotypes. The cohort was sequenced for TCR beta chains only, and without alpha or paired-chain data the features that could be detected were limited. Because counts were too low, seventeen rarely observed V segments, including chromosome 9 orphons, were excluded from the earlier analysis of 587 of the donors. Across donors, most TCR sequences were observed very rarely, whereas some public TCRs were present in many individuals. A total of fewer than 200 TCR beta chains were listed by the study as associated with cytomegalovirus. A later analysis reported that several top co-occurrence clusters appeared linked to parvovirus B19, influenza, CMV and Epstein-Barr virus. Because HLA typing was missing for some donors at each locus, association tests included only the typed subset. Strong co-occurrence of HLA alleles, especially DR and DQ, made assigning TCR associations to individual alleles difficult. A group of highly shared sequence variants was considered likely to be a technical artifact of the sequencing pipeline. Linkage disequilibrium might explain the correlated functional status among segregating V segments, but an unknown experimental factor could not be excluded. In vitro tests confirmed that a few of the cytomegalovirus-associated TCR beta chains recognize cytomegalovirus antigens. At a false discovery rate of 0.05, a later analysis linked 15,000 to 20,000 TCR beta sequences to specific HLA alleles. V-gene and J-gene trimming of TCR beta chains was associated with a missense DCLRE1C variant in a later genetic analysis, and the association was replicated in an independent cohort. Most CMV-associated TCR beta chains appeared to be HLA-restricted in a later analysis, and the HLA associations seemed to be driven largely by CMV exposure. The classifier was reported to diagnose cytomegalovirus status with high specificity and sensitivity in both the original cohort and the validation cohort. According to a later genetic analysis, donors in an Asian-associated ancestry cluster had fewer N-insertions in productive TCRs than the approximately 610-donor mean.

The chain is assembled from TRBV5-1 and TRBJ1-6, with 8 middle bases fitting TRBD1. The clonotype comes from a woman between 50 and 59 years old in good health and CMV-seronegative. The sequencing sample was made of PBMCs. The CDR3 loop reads CASSLGDRTKNSPLHF. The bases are TGCGCCAGCAGCTTGGGGGACAGGACTAAGAATTCACCCCTCCACTTT.